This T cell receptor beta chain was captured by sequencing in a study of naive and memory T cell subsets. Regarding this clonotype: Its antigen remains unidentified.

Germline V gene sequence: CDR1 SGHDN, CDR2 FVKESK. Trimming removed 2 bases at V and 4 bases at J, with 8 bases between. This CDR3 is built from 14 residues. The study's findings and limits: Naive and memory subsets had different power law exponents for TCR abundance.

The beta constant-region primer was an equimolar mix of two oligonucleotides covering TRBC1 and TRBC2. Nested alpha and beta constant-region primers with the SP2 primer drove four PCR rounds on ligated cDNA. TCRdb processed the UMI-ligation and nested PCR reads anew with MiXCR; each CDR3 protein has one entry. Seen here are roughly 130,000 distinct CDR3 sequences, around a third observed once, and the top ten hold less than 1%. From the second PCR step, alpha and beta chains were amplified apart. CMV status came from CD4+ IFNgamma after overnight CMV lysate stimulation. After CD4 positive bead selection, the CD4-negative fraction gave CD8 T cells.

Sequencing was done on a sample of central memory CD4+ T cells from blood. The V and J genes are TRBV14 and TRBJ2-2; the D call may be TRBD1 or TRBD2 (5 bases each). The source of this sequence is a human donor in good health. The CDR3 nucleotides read TGTGCCAGCAGCCAATTGAGGGGCACCGGGGAGCTGTTTTTT. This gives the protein CASSQLRGTGELFF.